This is a list of T cell receptor beta chains from one sample in a study of spatial heterogeneity in lung cancer. TCRdb analysed the 5' RACE reads with MiXCR anew, one entry per CDR3 protein. The sample shows about 9,800 distinct CDR3 sequences, under 6.5% of them seen only once. The sequenced sample was lung tumor tissue, obtained at surgery. The receptors come from a male donor with early-stage non-small cell lung cancer. Both conserved end residues are part of each CDR3. Fields, in order: V gene, clone size, CDR3 protein. Size is stated for part of the rows, as once, few or many counts, or as a class when the clone is expanded.

V gene: TRBV5-1; clone size: many; CDR3 protein: CASSPLPSGPSGTQYF
V gene: TRBV14; clone size: many; CDR3 protein: CASSRDSRTGELFF
V gene: TRBV10-3; clone size: many; CDR3 protein: CAISVPGQGVTEAFF
V gene: TRBV28; clone size: many; CDR3 protein: CASDSPGRRYYGYTF
V gene: TRBV6-2/TRBV6-3; clone size: many; CDR3 protein: CASSRISGSLHNEQFF
V gene: TRBV7-9; clone size: many; CDR3 protein: CASSYSRGVSYNEQFF
V gene: TRBV6-2/TRBV6-3; clone size: many; CDR3 protein: CASSQPGTQHF
V gene: TRBV7-8; clone size: medium-sized; CDR3 protein: CASSPVLGQGTHEQYF
V gene: TRBV28; clone size: medium-sized; CDR3 protein: CASRNPSRYTEAFF
V gene: TRBV14; clone size: medium-sized; CDR3 protein: CASSPGSHNEQFF
V gene: TRBV20-1; clone size: many; CDR3 protein: CSARYPGGQGVSDTQYF
V gene: TRBV11-3; clone size: many; CDR3 protein: CASSYSPGYNEQFF
V gene: TRBV6-6; clone size: many; CDR3 protein: CASSYSGGAGNQPQHF
V gene: TRBV12-3/TRBV12-4; clone size: medium-sized; CDR3 protein: CASSLARPNLRDEQFF
V gene: TRBV30; clone size: many; CDR3 protein: CAWSVRAQDGYTF
V gene: TRBV7-2; clone size: many; CDR3 protein: CASRSDSLNSPLHF
V gene: TRBV6-6; clone size: many; CDR3 protein: CATQGSGNTIYF
V gene: TRBV20-1; clone size: many; CDR3 protein: CSARAPGEAFF
V gene: TRBV6-6; clone size: many; CDR3 protein: CASSYSRGATNQPQHF
V gene: TRBV4-2; clone size: many; CDR3 protein: CASSQDPFSTGGGGTEAFF
V gene: TRBV2; clone size: many; CDR3 protein: CASSGGRGLPSNYGYTF
V gene: TRBV6-1; clone size: many; CDR3 protein: CASSRGLSNTGELFF
V gene: TRBV5-1; clone size: many; CDR3 protein: CASSKQGNGYTF
V gene: TRBV12-3/TRBV12-4; clone size: many; CDR3 protein: CASSSPSDTGSGNTIYF
V gene: TRBV27; clone size: many; CDR3 protein: CASSPQTGRETQYF
V gene: TRBV4-1; clone size: .; CDR3 protein: CASSNPLSPSSYNEQFF
V gene: TRBV20-1; clone size: many; CDR3 protein: CSAQPAGRGTGELFF
V gene: TRBV7-8; clone size: many; CDR3 protein: CASSSPQGLANEQFF
V gene: TRBV9; clone size: many; CDR3 protein: CASSVGGETQYF
V gene: TRBV5-1; clone size: many; CDR3 protein: CASSLDLWGTTEAFF
V gene: TRBV9; clone size: many; CDR3 protein: CASSVEGNYGYTF
V gene: TRBV20-1; clone size: many; CDR3 protein: CSARTDRGEQYF
V gene: TRBV27; clone size: many; CDR3 protein: CASSPLAGGPKTQYF
V gene: TRBV5-6; clone size: many; CDR3 protein: CASSQGQRAGETQYF
V gene: TRBV5-1; clone size: few; CDR3 protein: CASSWEMGYEQYF
V gene: TRBV14; clone size: medium-sized; CDR3 protein: CASSQDLGRYEQYF
V gene: TRBV7-8; clone size: many; CDR3 protein: CASRRKTGSDFNSPLHF
V gene: TRBV20-1; clone size: many; CDR3 protein: CSANRVTSTDTQYF
V gene: TRBV6-5; clone size: many; CDR3 protein: CASRASGMGTEAFF
V gene: TRBV19; clone size: many; CDR3 protein: CASKGSSYNEQFF
V gene: TRBV4-2; clone size: many; CDR3 protein: CASGVAGGPNNEQFF
V gene: TRBV6-1; clone size: many; CDR3 protein: CASSEGVRGAVGAGNTIYF
V gene: TRBV7-8; clone size: medium-sized; CDR3 protein: CASSFHGTGGFNYGYTF
V gene: TRBV10-3; clone size: medium-sized; CDR3 protein: CAISESLAGSYEQYF
V gene: TRBV7-9; clone size: many; CDR3 protein: CASSTTMGQDYGYTF
V gene: TRBV3-1; clone size: many; CDR3 protein: CASSQAGLAGSYEQFF
V gene: TRBV2; clone size: many; CDR3 protein: CASRGKGTEAFF
V gene: TRBV10-1; clone size: medium-sized; CDR3 protein: CASSESMNTEAFF
V gene: TRBV20-1; clone size: many; CDR3 protein: CSARRSVTGRNQPQHF
V gene: TRBV9; clone size: many; CDR3 protein: CASSYLFF
V gene: TRBV20-1; clone size: once; CDR3 protein: CSARRPPDQPQHF